This T cell receptor (beta chain) was observed in a study of regulatory T cells in long-lasting Graves disease. Study information: Persistence in Graves' disease required over 5 years of antithyroid drugs plus positive TSH receptor antibodies.

Time point denoted: persistent/refractory GD, antithyroid drugs over 5 years with positive TRAb. Extracted PBMC RNA gave rise to the TCR library. The V end was cut by 4 bases, the J end by 1 base, with 18 bases between. Looked up from germline, CDR1 is SGHRS and CDR2 is YFSETQ. CDR3 size: 16 residues. Construction of the TCR beta libraries employed iRepertoire HTBI primers in conjunction with Arm-PCR of CDR3 regions. In the original analysis: Identified segments across samples numbered more than 55 TRBV and 14 to 15 TRBJ. TCRdb called the multiplex PCR reads again in MiXCR, with one record for every CDR3 protein. These V and J calls rely on TCRdb rather than the paper's analysis. The sample includes around 400,000 distinct CDR3 sequences, 23% of them seen just once.

The J gene is TRBJ2-7, the V gene TRBV5-1; the D gene is possibly TRBD1 (6 bases). This TCR derives from a female donor with Graves disease. Material: peripheral blood mononuclear cells (PBMCs), obtained when the disease was refractory, from a patient treated with antithyroid drugs. The CDR3 loop reads CASSLGARGASYEQYF. The CDR3 coding sequence is TGCGCCAGCAGCCTGGGGGCGAGGGGCGCTTCCTACGAGCAGTACTTC.